Below, 20 T cell receptor beta chains from the same sample are listed, as sequenced in a study of CD8 T cells in ankylosing spondylitis. One entry per CDR3 protein results from TCRdb running MiXCR on the 5' RACE reads. The profile shows approximately 300,000 distinct CDR3 sequences, around 18% of them singletons. The sample taken for sequencing was blood, either unsorted or a sorted T cell fraction (not recorded which). The receptor source for this set is a male donor with ankylosing spondylitis or in good health (not recorded which).

There are many counts of this clonotype. This chain connects TRBV5-1 to TRBJ1-5; D remains unclear. Germline CDR1 SGHRS, CDR2 YFSETQ. The V end lost 0 bases, the J end lost 4 bases, and 5 bases lay between the germline ends. The CDR3 has 13 amino acids. CDR3 protein: CASSLGRNQPQHF. DNA of the CDR3: TGCGCCAGCAGCTTGGGACGGAATCAGCCCCAGCATTTT.

The chain couples TRBV4-1 to TRBJ2-1; 14 nucleotides match TRBD2. V gave up 0 bases and J gave up 13 bases; unmatched junction bases: 5. The length of the CDR3 is 15 residues. The germline V gene has CDR1 MGHRA and CDR2 YSYEKL. The CDR3 region is CASSQERTSGRSQFF. The CDR3 DNA reads as TGCGCCAGCAGCCAAGAACGGACTAGCGGGAGGTCCCAGTTCTTC.

The rearrangement links TRBV2 to TRBJ2-3; D gene ambiguous. CDR3 length: 14 amino acids. Per germline, CDR1 SNHLY and CDR2 FYNNEI. V lost 2 bases and J 1 base, leaving 7 bases between the germline ends. The CDR3, as DNA: TGTGCCAGCAGTGAATCTGAGGGCACAGATACGCAGTATTTT. Translation: CASSESEGTDTQYF.

This clonotype appeared a few times. This sequence joins TRBV6-1 and TRBJ2-2, with no clear D. Germline CDR1 is MNHNS and CDR2 is SASEGT. The V end lost 8 bases, the J end lost 2 bases, and 12 bases lay between the germline ends. The CDR3 totals 14 residues. CDR3 amino acids: CASSTKGNTGELFF. The CDR3 DNA reads TGTGCCAGCTCAACGAAGGGAAACACCGGGGAGCTGTTTTTT.

This chain's CDR3 is CASRMTGIYPNEKLFF. As DNA, the CDR3 is TGTGCCAGCAGGATGACAGGGATCTACCCTAATGAAAAACTGTTTTTT. V is TRBV28 and J is TRBJ1-4; 7 bases are shared with TRBD1. Germline V gene sequence: CDR1 MDHEN, CDR2 SYDVKM. The CDR3 spans 16 residues. Losses at the gene ends were 6 bases for V and 3 bases for J; bases not matched to a gene: 10.

This clonotype was counted a few times. A junction end diverges from the germline sequence, so it may reflect a read error. The chain employs TRBV12-3 or TRBV12-4 and TRBJ1-2; tentatively, D is TRBD1 (6 bases). The CDR3 extends over 15 amino acids. CDR3 sequence: CASSLGRGTYYGCTF. The CDR3 DNA reads TGTGCCAGCAGTTTGGGCAGGGGCACTTATTATGGCTGCACCTTC.

This clonotype was counted between two and nine times. The chain combines TRBV11-3 with TRBJ2-3; the match to TRBD2 covers 7 bases. CDR1 and CDR2 (germline): SGHNT, YENEEA. Trimming took 1 base from V and 3 from J; bases not matched to a gene: 4. The CDR3 is 15 amino acids. In DNA form, the CDR3 reads TGTGCCAGCAGCTTAGTTGCGGGACTAACAGATACGCAGTATTTT. Protein product: CASSLVAGLTDTQYF.

There are a few counts of this clonotype. The chain carries TRBV20-1 and TRBJ1-1; TRBD1 is a possible D gene (5 bases). Germline V gene sequence: CDR1 DFQATT, CDR2 SNEGSKA (reference sequence). This CDR3 is built from 15 residues. V was trimmed by 0 bases and J by 0 bases, leaving 11 bases between them. For the CDR3, the DNA is TGCAGTGCTAGAGATGGGACGGCCATGAACACTGAAGCTTTCTTT. It codes for CSARDGTAMNTEAFF.

J is TRBJ1-5 and V is TRBV9; D perhaps matches TRBD1 (5 bases). The V end was cut by 3 bases, the J end by 5 bases, with 12 bases between. CDR3 length: 14 residues. Looked up from germline, CDR1 is SGDLS and CDR2 is YYNGEE. The CDR3: CASSGGWGDQPQHF. CDR3 DNA: TGTGCCAGCAGCGGCGGATGGGGGGATCAGCCCCAGCATTTT.

The rearrangement uses TRBV12-3 or TRBV12-4 and TRBJ2-1; 11 positions match TRBD2. This CDR3 spans 14 amino acids. Trimming cost V 6 bases and J 8 bases; bases outside gene matches: 6. The CDR3 is CASSVAGGPHEQFF. The CDR3 DNA reads as TGTGCCAGCAGCGTAGCGGGGGGGCCTCATGAGCAGTTCTTC.

The V call is TRBV28, the J call TRBJ1-5, with 8 bases matching TRBD1. The CDR3 runs 16 residues. CDR1 is MDHEN and CDR2 is SYDVKM in the germline V gene. V shed 7 bases, J shed 3 bases, and the junction held 11 bases outside the gene matches. Here the CDR3 reads CASNPQGATVNQPQHF. The CDR3 DNA sequence: TGTGCCAGCAACCCCCAGGGGGCCACCGTCAATCAGCCCCAGCATTTT. The full variable domain, completed using reference TRBV28 and TRBJ1-5, is DVKVTQSSRYLVKRTGEKVFLECVQDMDHENMFWYRQDPGLGLRLIYFSYDVKMKEKGDIPEGYSVSREKKERFSLILESASTNQTSMYLCASNPQGATVNQPQHFGDGTRLSIL.

The sample holds a few counts of this clonotype. The rearrangement joins TRBV20-1 to TRBJ2-3; a weak D match, TRBD1 (5 bases). Between the trimmed V and J ends, which lost 3 bases and 0 bases, there was a span of 16 bases. CDR3 length: 16 amino acids. Germline V CDR1 and CDR2: DFQATT, SNEGSKA (reference sequence). The CDR3 nucleotides read TGCAGTGCTAGCGGCAGTTTGGCAGGGAGCACAGATACGCAGTATTTT. Translation gives CSASGSLAGSTDTQYF.

This clonotype has a handful of counts. The V and J genes are TRBV12-5 and TRBJ1-2; maybe TRBD1 (5 bases). The V gene's germline CDR1 is LGHNT and CDR2 FRNRAP. V lost 7 bases and J lost 0, with 12 bases in between. This CDR3 is built from 14 residues. In DNA form, the CDR3 reads TGTGCTAGTGCCACGGACACTTCTAACTATGGCTACACCTTC. Translating it yields CASATDTSNYGYTF.

This clonotype has more than one count but fewer than ten. This chain connects TRBV11-2 to TRBJ1-5, with a weak D call TRBD1 (6 bases). The CDR3 runs 21 residues. Germline CDR1 reads SGHAT; CDR2 reads FQNNGV. Trimming stripped 5 bases from V and 0 bases from J, with 29 bases between. DNA of the CDR3: TGTGCCAGCAGCCCTATTCGCCAGGGGCAGGCGGGTCCGGATAGCAATCAGCCCCAGCATTTT. Encoded protein: CASSPIRQGQAGPDSNQPQHF.

The V gene is TRBV27, the J gene TRBJ2-1, with 9 bases lining up with TRBD1. The CDR3 contains 14 residues. With V trimmed by 7 bases and J by 4 bases, 5 bases remained unmatched. CDR1 MNHEY and CDR2 SMNVEV come from the germline V gene (reference sequence). The CDR3 spells CASTRQGGYNEQFF. For the CDR3, the DNA is TGTGCCAGCACCCGACAGGGGGGATACAATGAGCAGTTCTTC.

The table lists this clonotype with a few counts. The rearrangement joins TRBV6-5 to TRBJ2-1; 12 bases line up with TRBD2. V trimming: 0 bases; J trimming: 9 bases; junction bases outside the gene matches: 6. CDR3 size: 16 residues. Germline CDR1 is MNHEY and CDR2 is SVGAGI. CDR3 sequence reads: CASSYSASGGAGEQFF. DNA of the CDR3: TGTGCCAGCAGTTACTCGGCTAGCGGGGGGGCGGGTGAGCAGTTCTTC.

This clonotype was picked up a small number of times. This chain joins TRBV24-1 and TRBJ2-1, with D hard to call. This CDR3 is 13 amino acids long. Trimming took off 1 base at V and 7 bases at J, with 7 bases between the two ends. Germline V gene sequence: CDR1 KGHDR, CDR2 SFDVKD. The CDR3 nucleotides are TGTGCCACCAGTGATTTTTGGGTTAATGAGCAGTTCTTC. Protein: CATSDFWVNEQFF.

A few counts support this clonotype. This chain joins TRBV20-1 and TRBJ1-5; D remains unclear. Germline V lookup: CDR1 DFQATT, CDR2 SNEGSKA (reference sequence). The length of the CDR3 is 14 residues. V was clipped by 3 bases and J by 3 bases, with 12 bases between them. The CDR3 DNA reads as TGCAGTGCTAGTTACGGAGGGCCCAATCAGCCCCAGCATTTT. Protein product: CSASYGGPNQPQHF.

The sample holds one count of this clonotype. Given the absence of the conserved phenylalanine or tryptophan at the CDR3 end, a read error is likely. The chain couples TRBV5-1 to TRBJ1-1; 7 bases match TRBD1. Trimming took 0 bases from V and 0 from J; bases not matched to a gene: 2. CDR3 size: 15 residues. Per germline, CDR1 SGHRS and CDR2 YFSETQ. CDR3 protein: CASSLDRGMNTEAFS. CDR3 sequence (DNA): TGCGCCAGCAGCTTGGACAGGGGAATGAACACTGAAGCTTTCTCT.

This clonotype was counted many times. The V gene is TRBV20-1, the J gene TRBJ2-5, with D perhaps TRBD2 (7 bases). V lost 5 bases and J 3 bases, leaving 13 bases between the germline ends. Germline V gene lookup returns CDR1 DFQATT and CDR2 SNEGSKA (reference sequence). This CDR3 has 13 residues. The CDR3 coding sequence is TGCAGTGCTGGGGGAGGGGGAAAAGAGACCCAGTACTTC. This encodes CSAGGGGKETQYF.